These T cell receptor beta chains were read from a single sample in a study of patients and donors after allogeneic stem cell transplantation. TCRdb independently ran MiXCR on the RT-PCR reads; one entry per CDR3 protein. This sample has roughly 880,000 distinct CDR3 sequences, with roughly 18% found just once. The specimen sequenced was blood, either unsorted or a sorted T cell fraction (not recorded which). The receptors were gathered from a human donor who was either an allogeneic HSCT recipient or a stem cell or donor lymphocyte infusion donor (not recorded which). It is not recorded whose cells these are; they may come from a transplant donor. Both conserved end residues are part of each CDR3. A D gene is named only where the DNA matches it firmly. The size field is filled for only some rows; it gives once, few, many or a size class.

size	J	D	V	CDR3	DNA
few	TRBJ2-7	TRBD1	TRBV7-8	CASSLVGGTASYEQYF	TGTGCCAGCAGCTTAGTAGGTGGGACAGCATCCTACGAGCAGTACTTC
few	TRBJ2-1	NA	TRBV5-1	CASSLRSRIERDEQFF	TGCGCCAGCAGCTTGAGGTCCAGGATAGAACGGGATGAGCAGTTCTTC
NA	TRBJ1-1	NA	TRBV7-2	CASRYRNTEAFF	TGTGCCAGCAGGTATCGTAACACTGAAGCTTTCTTT
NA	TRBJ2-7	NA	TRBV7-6	CASSLEPASYEQYF	TGTGCCAGCAGCTTAGAGCCAGCTTCCTACGAGCAGTACTTC
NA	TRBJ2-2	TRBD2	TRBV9	CASSVFGRGGTGELFF	TGTGCCAGCAGCGTATTTGGCCGGGGGGGAACCGGGGAGCTGTTTTTT
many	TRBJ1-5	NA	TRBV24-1	CATSDGGNQPQHF	TGTGCCACCAGTGACGGTGGCAATCAGCCCCAGCATTTT
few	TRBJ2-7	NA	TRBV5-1	CASSLLLEQAIPEQYF	TGCGCCAGCAGCTTGTTGTTGGAACAGGCCATACCTGAGCAGTACTTC
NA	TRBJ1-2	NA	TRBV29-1	CSVADGGGYTF	TGCAGCGTTGCTGATGGGGGGGGCTACACCTTC
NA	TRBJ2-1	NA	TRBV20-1	CSARLPGPSREQFF	TGCAGTGCAAGACTTCCGGGACCCAGCAGGGAGCAGTTCTTC
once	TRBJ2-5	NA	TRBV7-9	CASSTTRKETQYF	TGTGCCAGCAGCACGACTAGGAAAGAGACCCAGTACTTC
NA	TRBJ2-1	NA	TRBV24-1	CATSDKQDRRRVNEQFF	TGTGCCACCAGTGACAAACAGGACAGGCGGAGGGTCAATGAGCAGTTCTTC
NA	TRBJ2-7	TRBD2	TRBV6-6	CASRGLDYEQYF	TGTGCCAGCAGGGGACTAGACTACGAGCAGTACTTC
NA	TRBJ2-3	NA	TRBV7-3	CASSLKALEVAADTQYF	TGTGCCAGCAGCTTAAAGGCGTTAGAGGTGGCCGCAGATACGCAGTATTTT
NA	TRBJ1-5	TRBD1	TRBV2	CASSALPGQGARNQPQHF	TGTGCCAGCAGTGCGCTACCGGGACAGGGGGCAAGAAATCAGCCCCAGCATTTT
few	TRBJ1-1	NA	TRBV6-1	CASSEAGGWVGTEAFF	TGTGCCAGCAGTGAGGCTGGGGGATGGGTAGGCACTGAAGCTTTCTTT
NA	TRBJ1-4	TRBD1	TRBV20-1	CSAGQSATNEKLFF	TGCAGTGCGGGACAGAGCGCAACTAATGAAAAACTGTTTTTT
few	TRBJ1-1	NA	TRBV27	CASSLIHGHEAFF	TGTGCCAGCAGTTTAATTCACGGGCACGAAGCTTTCTTT
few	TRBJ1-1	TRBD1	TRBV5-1	CASSLGQGVSTEAFF	TGCGCCAGCAGCTTAGGACAGGGGGTGAGCACTGAAGCTTTCTTT
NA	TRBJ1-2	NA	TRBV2	CASSQTDSGSGYTF	TGTGCCAGCAGCCAAACCGACAGTGGGTCCGGCTACACCTTC
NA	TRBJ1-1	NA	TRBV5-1	CASSPQLTGNTEAFF	TGCGCCAGCTCCCCCCAACTTACCGGGAACACTGAAGCTTTCTTT
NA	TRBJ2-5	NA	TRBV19	CASSIRSETQYF	TGTGCCAGTAGTATCAGGTCGGAGACCCAGTACTTC
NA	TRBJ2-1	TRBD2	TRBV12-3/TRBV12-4	CASSGTSESGEQFF	TGTGCCAGCAGTGGGACTAGCGAGTCGGGTGAGCAGTTCTTC
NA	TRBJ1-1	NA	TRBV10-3	CAIRQTGEAFF	TGTGCCATCAGGCAGACAGGTGAAGCTTTCTTT
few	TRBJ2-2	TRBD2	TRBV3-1	CASSRTSGGVTGELFF	TGTGCCAGCAGCCGAACTAGCGGGGGGGTCACCGGGGAGCTGTTTTTT
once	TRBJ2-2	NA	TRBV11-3	CASSLAGVGTGELFF	TGTGCCAGCAGCTTAGCGGGAGTGGGGACCGGGGAGCTGTTTTTT
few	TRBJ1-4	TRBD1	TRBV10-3	CAISSRDRVEKLFF	TGTGCCATCAGTTCCCGGGACAGGGTTGAAAAACTGTTTTTT
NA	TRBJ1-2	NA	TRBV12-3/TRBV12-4	CASSFGDKNYGYTF	TGTGCCAGCAGTTTCGGGGACAAAAACTATGGCTACACCTTC
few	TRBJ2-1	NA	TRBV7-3	CASSLYHNEQFF	TGTGCCAGCAGCTTATACCACAATGAGCAGTTCTTC
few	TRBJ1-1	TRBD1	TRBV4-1	CASSQTGGISEAFF	TGCGCCAGCAGCCAGACAGGGGGCATCTCTGAAGCTTTCTTT
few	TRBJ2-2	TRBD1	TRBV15	CATSPRWTGNTGELFF	TGTGCCACCAGCCCCAGATGGACAGGAAACACCGGGGAGCTGTTTTTT
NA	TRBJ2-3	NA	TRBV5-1	CASSPSGGPDTQYF	TGCGCCAGCAGCCCCTCCGGGGGCCCAGATACGCAGTATTTT
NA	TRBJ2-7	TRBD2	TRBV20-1	CSALAGELYEQYF	TGCAGTGCTCTAGCGGGAGAGTTGTACGAGCAGTACTTC